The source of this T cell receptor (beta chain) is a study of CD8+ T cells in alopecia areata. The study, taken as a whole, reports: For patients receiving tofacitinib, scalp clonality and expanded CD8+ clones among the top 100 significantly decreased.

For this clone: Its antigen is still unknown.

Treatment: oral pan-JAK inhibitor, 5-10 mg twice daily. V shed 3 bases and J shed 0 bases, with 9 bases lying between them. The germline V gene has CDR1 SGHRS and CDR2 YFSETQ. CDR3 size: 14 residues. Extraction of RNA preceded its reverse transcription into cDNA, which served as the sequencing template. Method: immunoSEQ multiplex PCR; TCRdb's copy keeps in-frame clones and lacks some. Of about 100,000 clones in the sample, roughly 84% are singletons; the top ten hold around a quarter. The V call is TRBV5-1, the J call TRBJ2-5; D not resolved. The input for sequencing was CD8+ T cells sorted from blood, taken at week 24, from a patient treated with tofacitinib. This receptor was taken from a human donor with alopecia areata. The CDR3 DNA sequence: TGCGCCAGCAGCTCCCGACGGGACCAAGAGACCCAGTACTTC. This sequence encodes CASSSRRDQETQYF.